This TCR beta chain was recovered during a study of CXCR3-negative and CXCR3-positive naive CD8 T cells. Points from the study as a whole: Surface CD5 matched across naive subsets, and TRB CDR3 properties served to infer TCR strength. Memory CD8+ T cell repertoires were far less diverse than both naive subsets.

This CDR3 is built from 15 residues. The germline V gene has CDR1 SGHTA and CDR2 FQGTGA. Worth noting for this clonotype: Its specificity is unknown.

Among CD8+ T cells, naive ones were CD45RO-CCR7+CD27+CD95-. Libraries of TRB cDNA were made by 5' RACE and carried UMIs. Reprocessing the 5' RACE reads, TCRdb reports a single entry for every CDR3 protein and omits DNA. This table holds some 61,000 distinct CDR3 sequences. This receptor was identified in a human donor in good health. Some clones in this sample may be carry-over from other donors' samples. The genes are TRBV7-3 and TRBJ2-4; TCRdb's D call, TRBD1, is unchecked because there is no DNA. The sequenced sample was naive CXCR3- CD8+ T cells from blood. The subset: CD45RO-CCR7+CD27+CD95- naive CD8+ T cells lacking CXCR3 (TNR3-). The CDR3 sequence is CASSLAGGPENIQYF.